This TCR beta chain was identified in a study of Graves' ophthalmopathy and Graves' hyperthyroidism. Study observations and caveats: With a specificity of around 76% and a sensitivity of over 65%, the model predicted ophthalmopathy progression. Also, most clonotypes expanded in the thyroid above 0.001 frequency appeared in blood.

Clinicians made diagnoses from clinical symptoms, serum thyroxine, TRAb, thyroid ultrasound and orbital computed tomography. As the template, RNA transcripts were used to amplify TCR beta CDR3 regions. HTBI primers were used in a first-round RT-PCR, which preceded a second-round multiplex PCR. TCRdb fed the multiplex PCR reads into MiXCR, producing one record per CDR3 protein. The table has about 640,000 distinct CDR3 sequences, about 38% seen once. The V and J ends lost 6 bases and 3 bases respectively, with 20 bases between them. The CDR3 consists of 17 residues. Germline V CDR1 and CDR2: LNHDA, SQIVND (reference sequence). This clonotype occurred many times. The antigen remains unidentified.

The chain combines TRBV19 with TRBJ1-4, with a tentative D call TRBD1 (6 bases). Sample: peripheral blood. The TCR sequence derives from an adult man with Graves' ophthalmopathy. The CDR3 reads CASRNLPGQSSNEKLFF. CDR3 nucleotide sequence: TGTGCCAGTAGAAATTTGCCGGGACAATCATCTAATGAAAAACTGTTTTTT.